Detailed here is one TCR beta chain. Assay used: immunoSEQ multiplex PCR; TCRdb lists only in-frame clones, some missing. In the table there are fewer than 65,000 clones, around nine tenths of which are singletons. This sample is part of a study of T cell changes during pregnancy in multiple sclerosis. The CDR3 is made up of 13 amino acids. With 3 bases removed from V and 5 bases from J, the gap between germline ends came to 10 bases. CDR1 is SEHNR and CDR2 is FQNEAQ in the germline V gene (reference sequence). This sequence originates from a female donor with multiple sclerosis, enrolled in a pregnancy study. The chain recombines TRBV7-9 with TRBJ2-5; D gene unclear. The source was peripheral blood, collected before pregnancy. CDR3 residues: CASSFLAWETQYF. The DNA of the CDR3 is TGTGCCAGCAGCTTCCTTGCGTGGGAGACCCAGTACTTC. The full variable domain, with the rest looked up from reference TRBV7-9 and TRBJ2-5, is DTGVSQNPRHKITKRGQNVTFRCDPISEHNRLYWYRQTLGQGPEFLTYFQNEAQLEKSRLLSDRFSAERPKGSFSTLEIQRTEQGDSAMYLCASSFLAWETQYFGPGTRLLVL.